The 6 T cell receptor beta chains in this list originate from one sample, sequenced in a study of cytomegalovirus exposure and HLA in healthy donors. The PCR employed 60 Vbeta primers together with 13 Jbeta primers. Here immunoSEQ multiplex PCR was the method, and the copy in TCRdb shows in-frame clones only, minus some. The sample records approximately 190,000 clones, roughly four fifths being singletons. Sequenced sample: PBMCs. The source of these receptors is a woman between 50 and 59 years old in good health and CMV-seropositive.

This clone was recorded once. This rearrangement joins TRBV10-3 to TRBJ2-3; 11 bases line up with TRBD2. The CDR3 totals 18 residues. Germline-derived CDR1 and CDR2 are ENHRY and SYGVKD. V lost 5 bases to trimming and J lost 0 bases; unmatched junction nucleotides: 10. The CDR3, as DNA: TGTGCCATCAGTCGCCAGGGACTAGCGGTCTCTAGCACAGATACGCAGTATTTT. The encoded protein is CAISRQGLAVSSTDTQYF.

This clone was recorded a few times. This chain links TRBV7-9 with TRBJ1-2; D is unresolved. The CDR3 runs to 14 residues. CDR1 and CDR2 from the germline V gene are SEHNR and FQNEAQ (reference sequence). Trimming left V 1 base short and J 4 bases short, with 10 bases between. For the CDR3, the DNA is TGTGCCAGCAGCTTAGGGGGAGGTTTCTATGGCTACACCTTC. It is translated as CASSLGGGFYGYTF.

V and J are TRBV19 and TRBJ2-5; 8 bases are shared with TRBD2. The tail of the sequence fits TRBJ2-7 better, so the J call may be wrong. This CDR3 comprises 15 residues. Germline V CDR1 and CDR2: LNHDA, SQIVND (reference sequence). CDR3 DNA: TGTGCCAGTAGTATACTAGCGGGCGTCTCCTACGAGCAGTACTTC. It encodes CASSILAGVSYEQYF.

The gene calls are TRBV30 and TRBJ2-1, with 14 bases matching TRBD2. CDR3 size: 18 residues. With 3 bases clipped from V and 1 base from J, the junction kept 8 bases outside the gene matches. From germline, CDR1 is GTSNPN and CDR2 SVGIG (reference sequence). The CDR3 loop is CAWRLGLAGVRSYNEQFF. The CDR3 nucleotides read TGTGCCTGGAGGCTGGGACTAGCGGGAGTACGTTCCTACAATGAGCAGTTCTTC.

The chain employs TRBV18 and TRBJ1-2; 8 bases are a match to TRBD1. The ends lost 3 bases at V and 7 bases at J; junction bases unmatched: 7. This CDR3 contains 14 residues. Germline V gene data show CDR1 as KGHSH and CDR2 as LQKENI. CDR3 in DNA: TGTGCCAGCTCACCCGGGACAGGCTCTTTTGGCTACACCTTC. Translation: CASSPGTGSFGYTF.

V gene TRBV5-4 combines with J gene TRBJ2-1; no clear D gene. The V gene lost 4 bases and the J gene lost 5 bases, with 19 bases spanning the gap. The CDR3 length is 16 residues. Germline V gene sequence: CDR1 SGHNT, CDR2 YYREEE (reference sequence). CDR3 nucleotide sequence: TGTGCCAGCAGCCCGGCTGGAGCGACCCAAAACAATGAGCAGTTCTTC. Its protein product is CASSPAGATQNNEQFF.